This TCR beta chain was sequenced in a study of early T cells in non-severe SARS-CoV-2 infection. There are 19 residues in the CDR3. Trimming took 6 bases from V and 0 from J; bases not matched to a gene: 15. One entry per CDR3 protein results from TCRdb running MiXCR on the 5' RACE reads. The sample holds about 56,000 distinct CDR3 sequences; around 16% are singletons and the top ten take roughly 4%. The V and J genes are TRBV12-3 or TRBV12-4 and TRBJ2-7, with 12 bases identical to TRBD2. The receptor comes from an adult who was a healthcare worker with PCR-confirmed SARS-CoV-2 infection or an uninfected control (not recorded which). This sample comprised whole blood, obtained at baseline. The CDR3 sequence is CASRPATSGSPANSYEQYF. In DNA form, the CDR3 reads TGTGCCAGCAGACCTGCGACTAGCGGGAGTCCGGCCAACTCCTACGAGCAGTACTTC.